The 23 T cell receptor beta chains below were found in one sample sequenced in a study of T cell repertoires in cytomegalovirus infection. Their antigens remain unidentified. TCRdb reprocessed the reads via MiXCR and lists one record per CDR3 protein. The table shows roughly 500,000 distinct CDR3 sequences, with around a third occurring only once. The sequences come from cultured PBMCs, collected from culture after CMV antigen stimulation. The receptors shown here come from a human donor in good health (CMV status not recorded). Some clones in this sample may be carry-over from other donors' samples.

The J gene is TRBJ2-1, the V gene TRBV7-9; D perhaps matches TRBD2 (6 bases). Between the trimmed V and J ends, which lost 0 bases and 2 bases, there was a span of 11 bases. This CDR3 has 16 residues. The germline V gene has CDR1 SEHNR and CDR2 FQNEAQ (reference sequence). CDR3: CASSLAMGGTYNEQFF. As DNA, the CDR3 is TGTGCCAGCAGCTTAGCGATGGGCGGGACCTACAATGAGCAGTTCTTC.

This clonotype was detected many times. The chain is built from TRBV27 and TRBJ2-1, with unresolved D. V was pared by 0 bases and J by 6 bases, with 6 bases between. This CDR3 contains 13 residues. Germline CDR1 and CDR2: MNHEY and SMNVEV (reference sequence). CDR3 DNA: TGTGCCAGCAGTTTATCGGGGTCCAATGAGCAGTTCTTC. Its protein product is CASSLSGSNEQFF.

The rearrangement joins TRBV7-9 to TRBJ2-1; TRBD1 or TRBD2 may be the D gene (6 bases each). V lost 11 bases and J lost 8, with 16 bases in between. CDR1 is SEHNR, CDR2 FQNEAQ, per germline (reference sequence). The CDR3 contains 12 residues. CDR3 sequence (DNA): TGTGCCGTGTTGGGGGGCTTATATGAGCAGTTCTTC. This sequence encodes CAVLGGLYEQFF.

The V gene is TRBV15, the J gene TRBJ1-6; TRBD1 matches at 7 bases. Germline V gene lookup returns CDR1 LNHNV and CDR2 YYDKDF (reference sequence). V gave up 2 bases and J gave up 9 bases; unmatched junction bases: 13. CDR3 length: 17 residues. The CDR3 reads CATSRRGQTLLGSPLHF. The CDR3 coding sequence is TGTGCCACCAGCAGACGGGGACAGACCTTATTGGGTTCACCCCTCCACTTT.

The chain carries TRBV18 and TRBJ2-7, with D perhaps given as TRBD1 or TRBD2 (5 bases each). Germline V gene data show CDR1 as KGHSH and CDR2 as LQKENI. With 3 bases removed from V and 3 bases from J, the gap between germline ends came to 18 bases. The CDR3 covers 16 residues. The chain's CDR3 is CASSPTTGTPHYEQYF. CDR3 DNA sequence: TGTGCCAGCTCACCCACTACCGGGACGCCCCACTACGAGCAGTACTTC.

This clonotype turned up a few times. J is TRBJ2-7 and V is TRBV5-1; no definite D call. V lost 0 bases to trimming and J lost 0 bases, with 10 bases between them. The CDR3 covers 15 residues. Germline V gene sequence: CDR1 SGHRS, CDR2 YFSETQ. The CDR3 protein is CASSLARAISYEQYF. CDR3 in DNA: TGCGCCAGCAGCTTGGCCAGAGCCATCTCCTACGAGCAGTACTTC.

This clonotype came up a few times. The genes are TRBV19 and TRBJ2-5; 11 nucleotides align to TRBD1. CDR3 length equals 14 residues. V shed 8 bases, J shed 4 bases, and the junction held 6 bases outside the gene matches. Germline V gene data show CDR1 as LNHDA and CDR2 as SQIVND (reference sequence). The CDR3 loop reads CASGPGTGGETQYF. CDR3 sequence (DNA): TGTGCCAGTGGACCCGGGACAGGGGGAGAGACCCAGTACTTC.

This clonotype was counted only a few times. V is TRBV19 and J is TRBJ2-6, with D unresolved. With 3 bases removed from V and 4 bases from J, the gap between germline ends came to 10 bases. CDR1 is LNHDA, CDR2 SQIVND, per germline (reference sequence). There are 15 residues in the CDR3. The CDR3 here is CASSMRISGANVLTF. As DNA, the CDR3 is TGTGCCAGTAGTATGCGCATATCCGGGGCCAACGTCCTGACTTTC.

This clonotype occurred once. The genes are TRBV28 and TRBJ1-1, with 7 positions matching TRBD1. Germline lookup yields CDR1 MDHEN and CDR2 SYDVKM. CDR3 size: 13 residues. J lost 7 bases, V lost 1 base, and 3 bases had no gene match. CDR3: CASSLSDRNEAFF. Written as DNA, the CDR3 is TGTGCCAGCAGTTTATCGGACAGGAATGAAGCTTTCTTT.

This clonotype was seen repeatedly, ten times or more. The V and J genes are TRBV28 and TRBJ2-7, with 7 nucleotides matching TRBD1. The CDR3 runs to 14 residues. Per the germline V gene, CDR1 is MDHEN and CDR2 is SYDVKM. Trimming cost V 6 bases and J 2 bases; bases outside gene matches: 7. In nucleotides, the CDR3 is TGTGCCAGCAGACGGACAGGTGGAACCTACGAGCAGTACTTC. Translated, it gives CASRRTGGTYEQYF.

The rearrangement uses TRBV7-2 and TRBJ2-2; D gene uncertain. The CDR3 sequence is 15 residues long. Germline V CDR1 and CDR2: SGHTA, FQGNSA. Between the trimmed V and J ends, which lost 1 base and 5 bases, there was a span of 11 bases. CDR3 amino acids: CASSLVDLETGELFF. The CDR3 DNA follows: TGTGCCAGCAGCTTAGTCGACTTGGAGACCGGGGAGCTGTTTTTT.

This clonotype was detected only a few times. The chain couples TRBV12-3 or TRBV12-4 to TRBJ2-5; perhaps TRBD1 as D (6 bases). This CDR3 is 14 amino acids long. V was cut by 3 bases and J by 1 base, with 9 bases left in between. CDR3 in amino acids: CASSLGAFQETQYF. The DNA for the CDR3 is TGTGCCAGCAGTTTGGGGGCTTTCCAAGAGACCCAGTACTTC.

This clonotype was observed at least ten times. The rearrangement uses TRBV7-8 and TRBJ1-1; no clear D gene. The CDR3 has 17 amino acids. V was cut by 1 base and J by 0 bases, with 15 bases left in between. Germline V lookup: CDR1 SGHVS, CDR2 FQNEAQ. CDR3 DNA: TGTGCCAGCAGCTTAGTAGGTTTTGGCACCATGAACACTGAAGCTTTCTTT. Amino acid sequence: CASSLVGFGTMNTEAFF. The complete variable domain, with remaining parts taken from reference TRBV7-8 and TRBJ1-1, reads GAGVSQSPRYKVAKRGQDVALRCDPISGHVSLFWYQQALGQGPEFLTYFQNEAQLDKSGLPSDRFFAERPEGSVSTLKIQRTQQEDSAVYLCASSLVGFGTMNTEAFFGQGTRLTVV.

This clonotype was detected ten times or more. The chain employs TRBV4-2 and TRBJ1-2, with 8 bases lining up with TRBD1. V shed 3 bases and J 8 bases; nucleotides not matched to a gene: 14. The CDR3 totals 16 residues. Per the germline V gene, CDR1 is LGHNA and CDR2 is YNFKEQ. CDR3 sequence: CASSHAEDRAFGGYTF. DNA for the CDR3: TGTGCCAGCAGCCACGCCGAGGACAGGGCCTTTGGGGGCTACACCTTC.

The sample holds a few counts of this clonotype. J is TRBJ2-7 and V is TRBV2; D not certain. Trimming took off 1 base at V and 7 bases at J, with 11 bases between the two ends. Germline CDR1 and CDR2: SNHLY and FYNNEI. The CDR3 totals 13 residues. CDR3 loop: CASSEDSLGEQYF. CDR3 DNA sequence: TGTGCCAGCAGTGAAGACTCCCTTGGGGAGCAGTACTTC.

This clonotype was seen once. This sequence joins TRBV5-1 and TRBJ2-5, with 12 bases aligning to TRBD2. This CDR3 is 15 amino acids long. With 5 bases clipped from V and 4 bases from J, the junction kept 6 bases outside the gene matches. Germline loops: CDR1 SGHRS, CDR2 YFSETQ. CDR3 sequence: CASRQTSGSSETQYF. In DNA, the CDR3 is TGCGCCAGCAGACAGACTAGCGGGAGCTCAGAGACCCAGTACTTC.

This clonotype was counted a few times. This sequence joins TRBV20-1 and TRBJ2-1; TRBD1 matches at 10 bases. V gave up 1 base and J gave up 1 base; unmatched junction bases: 7. The CDR3 is 17 amino acids. In germline, CDR1 is DFQATT, CDR2 SNEGSKA (reference sequence). DNA for the CDR3: TGCAGTGCTAGAGGACAGGGGGCCGCCTCTTCCTACAATGAGCAGTTCTTC. Protein product: CSARGQGAASSYNEQFF.

In this sample, this clonotype turned up a few times. The chain uses TRBV6-2 or TRBV6-3 and TRBJ2-3, with a weak D call TRBD2 (6 bases). V was pared by 6 bases and J by 2 bases, with 18 bases between. The CDR3 runs to 16 residues. CDR1 and CDR2 (germline): MNHEY, SVGEGT. CDR3 coding DNA: TGTGCCAGCAGGCAAGATAGCGGAGCATTCACAGATACGCAGTATTTT. This translates into CASRQDSGAFTDTQYF.

This clonotype has at least ten counts. The chain uses TRBV4-1 and TRBJ2-5; the D is unclear. The CDR3 extends over 13 amino acids. V dropped 1 base and J dropped 2 bases, with 5 bases sitting between them. In germline, CDR1 is MGHRA, CDR2 YSYEKL. CDR3 region: CASSQGLQETQYF. CDR3 coding DNA: TGCGCCAGCAGCCAAGGCTTGCAAGAGACCCAGTACTTC.

The genes are TRBV4-2 and TRBJ2-7; the D is unclear. Germline lookup yields CDR1 LGHNA and CDR2 YNFKEQ. Trimming pared 0 bases from V and 5 bases from J, leaving 14 bases between. This CDR3 region has 15 residues. CDR3 sequence (DNA): TGTGCCAGCAGCCAAGATGGGCTCGCGCCCAACGAGCAGTACTTC. Translated: CASSQDGLAPNEQYF.

The V gene is TRBV10-3, the J gene TRBJ1-1, with D perhaps matching TRBD1 (6 bases). Germline values: CDR1 ENHRY, CDR2 SYGVKD. The CDR3 is made up of 14 amino acids. With 3 bases removed from V and 4 bases from J, the gap between germline ends came to 12 bases. CDR3 DNA sequence: TGTGCCATCAGTGACGGGGGGCGCGGCACTGAAGCTTTCTTT. Its protein product is CAISDGGRGTEAFF.

This clonotype was detected only a few times. This rearrangement joins TRBV7-8 to TRBJ2-7; 7 nucleotides line up with TRBD2. Germline-derived CDR1 and CDR2 are SGHVS and FQNEAQ. V was clipped by 6 bases and J by 1 base; unmatched bases: 6. The CDR3 runs 14 residues. CDR3 amino acids: CASSSAGVSYEQYV. DNA for the CDR3: TGTGCCAGCAGTTCTGCGGGAGTATCCTACGAGCAGTACGTC.

The table lists this clonotype with a few counts. V usage is TRBV5-1 and J usage is TRBJ2-2; TRBD2 agrees at 8 bases. The CDR3 totals 20 residues. The V gene end was trimmed by 4 bases and the J gene end by 1 base; junction bases not matched to a gene: 18. From germline, CDR1 is SGHRS and CDR2 YFSETQ. In DNA form, the CDR3 reads TGCGCCAGCAGCCTCGGGACTAGGAAGGTTCCTACCCGGAACACCGGGGAGCTGTTTTTT. This sequence encodes CASSLGTRKVPTRNTGELFF.